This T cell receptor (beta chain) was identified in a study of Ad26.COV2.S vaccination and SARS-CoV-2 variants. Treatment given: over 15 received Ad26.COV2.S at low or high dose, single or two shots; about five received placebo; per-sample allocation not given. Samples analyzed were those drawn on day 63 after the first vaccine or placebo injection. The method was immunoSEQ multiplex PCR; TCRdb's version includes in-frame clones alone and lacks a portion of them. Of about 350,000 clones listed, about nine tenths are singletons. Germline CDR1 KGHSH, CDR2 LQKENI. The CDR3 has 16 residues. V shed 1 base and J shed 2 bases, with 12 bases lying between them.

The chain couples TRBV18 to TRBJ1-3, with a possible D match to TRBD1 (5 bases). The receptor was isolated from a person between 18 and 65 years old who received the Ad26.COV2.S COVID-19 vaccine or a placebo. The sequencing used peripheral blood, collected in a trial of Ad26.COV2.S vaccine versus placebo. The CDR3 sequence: CASSPQRQPTGNTIYF. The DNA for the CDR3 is TGTGCCAGCTCACCACAGAGACAGCCTACTGGAAACACCATATATTTT.